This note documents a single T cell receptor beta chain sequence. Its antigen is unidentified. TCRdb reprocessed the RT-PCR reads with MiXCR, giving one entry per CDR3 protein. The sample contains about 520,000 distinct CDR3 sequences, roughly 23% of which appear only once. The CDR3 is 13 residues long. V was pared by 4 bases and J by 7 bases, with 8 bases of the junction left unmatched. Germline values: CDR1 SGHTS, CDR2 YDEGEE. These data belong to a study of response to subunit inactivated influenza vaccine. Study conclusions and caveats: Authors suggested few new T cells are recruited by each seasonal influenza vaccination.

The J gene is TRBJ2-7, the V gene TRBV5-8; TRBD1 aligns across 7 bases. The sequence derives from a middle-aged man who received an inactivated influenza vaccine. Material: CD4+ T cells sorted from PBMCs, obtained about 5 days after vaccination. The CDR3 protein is CASSPGQVGEQYF. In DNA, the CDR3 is TGTGCCAGCAGCCCTGGACAGGTGGGGGAGCAGTACTTC.